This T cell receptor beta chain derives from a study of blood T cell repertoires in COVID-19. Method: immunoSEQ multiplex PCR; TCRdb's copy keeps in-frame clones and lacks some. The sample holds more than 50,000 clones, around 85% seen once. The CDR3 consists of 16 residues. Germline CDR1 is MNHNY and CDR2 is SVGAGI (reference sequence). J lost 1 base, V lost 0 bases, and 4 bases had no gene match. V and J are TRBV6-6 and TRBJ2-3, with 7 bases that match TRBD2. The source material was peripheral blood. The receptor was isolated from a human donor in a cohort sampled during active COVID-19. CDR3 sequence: CASSYSHAGGTDTQYF. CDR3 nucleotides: TGTGCCAGCAGTTACTCACACGCGGGGGGCACAGATACGCAGTATTTT.